The TCR beta chain under discussion was sequenced for a study of tumor-infiltrating lymphocytes in primary liver carcinoma. The template, around 520 ng total RNA, yielded TCR beta cDNA made with a constant-region primer. ARM-PCR was slightly modified, and three nested multiplex PCR rounds with it gave rise to the TCR beta libraries. PCR rounds one and two used TRBV1-TRBV30 forward primers with a C-beta reverse primer for approximately 10 cycles each. TCRdb fed the multiplex PCR reads into MiXCR, producing one record per CDR3 protein. The data hold about 310,000 distinct CDR3 sequences, with 58% observed a single time. Blood RNA was derived from unsorted whole blood, and germline DNA was extracted too. The CDR3 has 11 amino acids. Trimming cost V 4 bases and J 7 bases, with 7 bases left between them. Germline V lookup: CDR1 MNHNY, CDR2 SVGAGI (reference sequence).

Sequenced material: peripheral blood. The clonotype originates from a woman aged 25 to 45 with primary liver carcinoma and hepatitis B virus infection. The chain combines TRBV6-6 with TRBJ1-2; D not certain. CDR3 amino acids: CASSSTCGYTF. The CDR3 bases are TGTGCCAGCAGTTCAACTTGTGGCTACACCTTC.